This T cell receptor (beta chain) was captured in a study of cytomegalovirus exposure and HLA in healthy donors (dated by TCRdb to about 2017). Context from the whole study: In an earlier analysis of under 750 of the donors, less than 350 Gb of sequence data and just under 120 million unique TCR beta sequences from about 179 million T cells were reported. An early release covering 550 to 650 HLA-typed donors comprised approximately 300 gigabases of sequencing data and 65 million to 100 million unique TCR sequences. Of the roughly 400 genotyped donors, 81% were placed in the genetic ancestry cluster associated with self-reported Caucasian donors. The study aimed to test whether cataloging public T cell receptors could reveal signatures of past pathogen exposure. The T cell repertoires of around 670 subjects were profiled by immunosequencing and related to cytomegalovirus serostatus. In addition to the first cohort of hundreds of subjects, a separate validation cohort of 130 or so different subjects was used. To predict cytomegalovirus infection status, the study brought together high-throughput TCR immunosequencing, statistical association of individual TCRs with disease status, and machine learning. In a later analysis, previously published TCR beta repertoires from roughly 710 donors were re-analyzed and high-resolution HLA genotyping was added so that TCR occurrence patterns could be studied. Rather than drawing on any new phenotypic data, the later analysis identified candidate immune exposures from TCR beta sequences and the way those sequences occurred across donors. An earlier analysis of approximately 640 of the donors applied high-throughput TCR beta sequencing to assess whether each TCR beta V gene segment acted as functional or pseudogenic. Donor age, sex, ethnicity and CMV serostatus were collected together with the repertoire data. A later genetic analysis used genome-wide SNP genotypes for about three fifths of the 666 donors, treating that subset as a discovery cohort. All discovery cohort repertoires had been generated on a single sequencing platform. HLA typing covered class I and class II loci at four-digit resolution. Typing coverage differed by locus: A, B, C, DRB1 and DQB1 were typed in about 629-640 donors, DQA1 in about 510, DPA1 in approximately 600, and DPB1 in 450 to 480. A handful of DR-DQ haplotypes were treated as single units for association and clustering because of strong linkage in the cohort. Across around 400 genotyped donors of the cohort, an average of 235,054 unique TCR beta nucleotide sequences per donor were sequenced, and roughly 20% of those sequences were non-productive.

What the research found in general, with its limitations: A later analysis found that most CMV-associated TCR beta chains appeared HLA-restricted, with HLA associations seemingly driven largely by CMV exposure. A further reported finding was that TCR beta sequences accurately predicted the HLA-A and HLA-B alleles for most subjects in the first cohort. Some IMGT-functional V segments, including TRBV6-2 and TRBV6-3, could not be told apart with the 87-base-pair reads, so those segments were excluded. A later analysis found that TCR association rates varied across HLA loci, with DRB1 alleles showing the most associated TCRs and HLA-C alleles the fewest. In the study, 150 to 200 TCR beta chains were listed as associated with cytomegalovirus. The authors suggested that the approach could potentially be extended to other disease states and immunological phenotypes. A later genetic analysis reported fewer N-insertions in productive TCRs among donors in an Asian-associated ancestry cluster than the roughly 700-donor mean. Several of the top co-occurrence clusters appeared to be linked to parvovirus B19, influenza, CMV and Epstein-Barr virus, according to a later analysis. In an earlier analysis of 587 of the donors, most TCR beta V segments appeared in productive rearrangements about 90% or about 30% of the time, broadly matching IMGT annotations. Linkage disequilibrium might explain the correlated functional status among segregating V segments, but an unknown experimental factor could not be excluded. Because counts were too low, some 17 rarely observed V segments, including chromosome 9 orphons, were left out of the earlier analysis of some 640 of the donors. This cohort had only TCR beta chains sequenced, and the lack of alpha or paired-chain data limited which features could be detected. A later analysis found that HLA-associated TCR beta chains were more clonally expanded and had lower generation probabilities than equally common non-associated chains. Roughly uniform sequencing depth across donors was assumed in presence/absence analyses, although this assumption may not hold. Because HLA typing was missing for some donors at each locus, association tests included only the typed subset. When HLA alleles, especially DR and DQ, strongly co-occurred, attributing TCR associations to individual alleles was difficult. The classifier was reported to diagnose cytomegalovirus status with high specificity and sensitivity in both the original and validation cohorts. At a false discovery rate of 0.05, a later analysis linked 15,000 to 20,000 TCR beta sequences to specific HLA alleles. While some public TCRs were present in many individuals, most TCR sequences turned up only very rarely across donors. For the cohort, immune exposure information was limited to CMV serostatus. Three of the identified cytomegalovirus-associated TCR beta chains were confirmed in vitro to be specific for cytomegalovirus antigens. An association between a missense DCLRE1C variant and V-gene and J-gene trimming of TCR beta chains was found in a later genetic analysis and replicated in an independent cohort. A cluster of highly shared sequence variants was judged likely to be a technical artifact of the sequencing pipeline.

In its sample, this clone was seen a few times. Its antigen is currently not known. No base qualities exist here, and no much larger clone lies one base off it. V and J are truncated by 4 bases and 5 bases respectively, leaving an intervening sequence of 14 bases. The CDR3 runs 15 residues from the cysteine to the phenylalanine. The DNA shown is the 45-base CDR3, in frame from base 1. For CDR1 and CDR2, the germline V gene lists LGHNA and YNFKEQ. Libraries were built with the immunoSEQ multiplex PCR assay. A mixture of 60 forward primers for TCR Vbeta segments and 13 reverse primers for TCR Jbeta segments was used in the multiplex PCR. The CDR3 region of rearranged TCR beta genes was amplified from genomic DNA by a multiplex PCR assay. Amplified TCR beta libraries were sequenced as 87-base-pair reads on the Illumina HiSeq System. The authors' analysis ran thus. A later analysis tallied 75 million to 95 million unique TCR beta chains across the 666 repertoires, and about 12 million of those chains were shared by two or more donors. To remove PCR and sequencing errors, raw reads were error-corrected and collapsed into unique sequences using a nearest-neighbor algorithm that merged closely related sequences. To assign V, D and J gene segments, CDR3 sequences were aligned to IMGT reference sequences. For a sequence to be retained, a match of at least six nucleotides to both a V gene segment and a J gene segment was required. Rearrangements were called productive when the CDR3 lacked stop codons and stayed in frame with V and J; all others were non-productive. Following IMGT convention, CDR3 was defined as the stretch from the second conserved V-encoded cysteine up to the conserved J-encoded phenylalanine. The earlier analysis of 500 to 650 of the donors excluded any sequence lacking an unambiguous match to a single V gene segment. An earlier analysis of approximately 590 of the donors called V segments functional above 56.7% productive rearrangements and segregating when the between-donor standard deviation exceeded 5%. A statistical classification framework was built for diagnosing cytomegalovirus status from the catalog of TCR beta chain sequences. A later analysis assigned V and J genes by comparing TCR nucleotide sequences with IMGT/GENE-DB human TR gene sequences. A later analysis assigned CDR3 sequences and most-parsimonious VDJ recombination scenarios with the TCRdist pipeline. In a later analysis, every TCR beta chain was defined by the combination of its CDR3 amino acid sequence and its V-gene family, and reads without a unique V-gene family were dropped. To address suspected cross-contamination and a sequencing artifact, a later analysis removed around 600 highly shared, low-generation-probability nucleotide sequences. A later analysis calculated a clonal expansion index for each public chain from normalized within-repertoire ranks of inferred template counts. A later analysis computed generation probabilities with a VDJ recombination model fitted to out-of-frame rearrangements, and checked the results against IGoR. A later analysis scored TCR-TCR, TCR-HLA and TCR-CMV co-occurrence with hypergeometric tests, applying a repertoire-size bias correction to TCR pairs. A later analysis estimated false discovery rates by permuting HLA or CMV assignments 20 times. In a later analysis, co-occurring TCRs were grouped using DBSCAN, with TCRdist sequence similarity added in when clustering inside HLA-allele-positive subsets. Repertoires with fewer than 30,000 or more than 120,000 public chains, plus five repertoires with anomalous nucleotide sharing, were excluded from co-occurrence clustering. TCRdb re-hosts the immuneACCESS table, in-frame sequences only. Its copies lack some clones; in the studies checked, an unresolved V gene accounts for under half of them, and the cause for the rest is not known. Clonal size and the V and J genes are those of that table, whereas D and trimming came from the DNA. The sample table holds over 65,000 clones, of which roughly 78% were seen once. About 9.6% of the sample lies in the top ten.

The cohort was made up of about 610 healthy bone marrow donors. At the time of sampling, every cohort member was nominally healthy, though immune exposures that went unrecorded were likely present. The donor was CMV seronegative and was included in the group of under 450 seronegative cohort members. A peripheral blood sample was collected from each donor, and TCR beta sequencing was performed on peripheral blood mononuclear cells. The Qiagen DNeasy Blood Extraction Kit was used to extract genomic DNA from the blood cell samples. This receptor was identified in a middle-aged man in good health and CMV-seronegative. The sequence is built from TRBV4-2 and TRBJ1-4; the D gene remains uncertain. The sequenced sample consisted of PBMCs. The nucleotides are TGTGCCAGCAGCCCTACCGGGGTCCAAAATGAAAAACTGTTTTTT. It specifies CASSPTGVQNEKLFF.